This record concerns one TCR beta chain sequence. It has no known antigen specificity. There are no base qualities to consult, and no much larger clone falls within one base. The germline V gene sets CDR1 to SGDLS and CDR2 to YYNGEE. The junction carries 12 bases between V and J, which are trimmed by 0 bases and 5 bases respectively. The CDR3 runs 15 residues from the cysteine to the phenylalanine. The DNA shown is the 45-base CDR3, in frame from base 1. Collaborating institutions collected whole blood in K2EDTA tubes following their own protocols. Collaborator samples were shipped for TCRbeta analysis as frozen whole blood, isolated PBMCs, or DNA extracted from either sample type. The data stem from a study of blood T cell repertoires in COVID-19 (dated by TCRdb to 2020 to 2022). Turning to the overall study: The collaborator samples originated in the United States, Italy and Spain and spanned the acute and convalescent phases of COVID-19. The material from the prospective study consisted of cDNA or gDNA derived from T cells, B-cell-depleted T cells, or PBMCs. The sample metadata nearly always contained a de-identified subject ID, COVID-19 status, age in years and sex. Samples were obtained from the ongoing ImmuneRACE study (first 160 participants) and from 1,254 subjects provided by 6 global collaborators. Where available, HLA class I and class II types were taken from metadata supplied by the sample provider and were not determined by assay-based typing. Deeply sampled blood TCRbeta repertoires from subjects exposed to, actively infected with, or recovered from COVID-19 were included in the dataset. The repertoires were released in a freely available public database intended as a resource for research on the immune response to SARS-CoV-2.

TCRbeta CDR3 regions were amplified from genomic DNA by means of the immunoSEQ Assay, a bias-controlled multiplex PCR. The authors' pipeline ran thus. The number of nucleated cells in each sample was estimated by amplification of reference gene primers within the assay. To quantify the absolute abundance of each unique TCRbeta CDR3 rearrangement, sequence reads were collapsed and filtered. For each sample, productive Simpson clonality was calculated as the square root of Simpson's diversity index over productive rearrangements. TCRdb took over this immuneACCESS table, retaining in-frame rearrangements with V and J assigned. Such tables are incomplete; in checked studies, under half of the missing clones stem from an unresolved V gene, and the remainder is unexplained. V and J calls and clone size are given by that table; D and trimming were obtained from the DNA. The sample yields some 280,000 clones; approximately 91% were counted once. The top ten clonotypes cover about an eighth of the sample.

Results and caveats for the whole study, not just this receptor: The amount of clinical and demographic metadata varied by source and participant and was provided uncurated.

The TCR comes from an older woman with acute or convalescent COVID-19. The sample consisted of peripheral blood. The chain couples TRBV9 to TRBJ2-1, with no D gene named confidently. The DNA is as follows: TGTGCCAGCAGCGTAGAATTGAGGCCAGACAATGAGCAGTTCTTC. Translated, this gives CASSVELRPDNEQFF. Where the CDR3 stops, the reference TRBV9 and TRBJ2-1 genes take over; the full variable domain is DSGVTQTPKHLITATGQRVTLRCSPRSGDLSVYWYQQSLDQGLQFLIQYYNGEERAKGNILERFSAQQFPDLHSELNLSSLELGDSALYFCASSVELRPDNEQFFGPGTRLTVL.